These 17 T cell receptor beta chains originate from one sample sequenced in a study of shared T cell receptors in the human thymus. The data were produced by immunoSEQ multiplex PCR, yet TCRdb's version contains in-frame clones alone and is incomplete. The table lists 700,000 to 750,000 clones, 70% to 90% of them singletons. These data also formed part of another study, on human thymus T cells.

The specimen sequenced was thymocytes. The receptors were sampled from a girl under two years old with a congenital heart defect.

The rearrangement joins TRBV7-2 to TRBJ2-7; TRBD2 agrees at 12 bases. The germline V gene encodes CDR1 SGHTA and CDR2 FQGNSA. This CDR3 comprises 16 residues. Germline trimming cut 1 base from V and 4 bases from J; bases unmatched to any gene: 5. The CDR3 sequence is CASSLGSSGGVYEQYF. CDR3 nucleotide sequence: TGTGCCAGCAGCTTAGGATCTAGCGGGGGGGTGTACGAGCAGTACTTC.

This clone was detected only once. The rearrangement joins TRBV7-8 to TRBJ1-5; D gene unclear. The CDR3 sequence is 14 residues long. V was clipped by 5 bases and J by 5 bases, with 13 bases between them. The V gene's germline CDR1 is SGHVS and CDR2 FQNEAQ. The CDR3 nucleotides read TGTGCCAGCAGCCCGTCGGGGTCCCATCAGCCCCAGCATTTT. Translation gives CASSPSGSHQPQHF.

The chain employs TRBV13 and TRBJ1-2; TRBD1 agrees at 7 bases. Unmatched junction bases numbered 13, after V lost 4 bases and J lost 5 bases. The CDR3 extends over 16 amino acids. Germline loops: CDR1 PRHDT, CDR2 FYEKMQ (reference sequence). CDR3 sequence reads: CASSSTPSRGCYGYTF. CDR3 bases: TGTGCCAGCAGCTCCACCCCCTCCAGGGGGTGTTATGGCTACACCTTC.

This sequence joins TRBV27 and TRBJ2-5; possible D gene TRBD1, 7 bases. TRBJ2-7 matches the DNA end more closely, so the J call is doubtful. Looked up from germline, CDR1 is MNHEY and CDR2 is SMNVEV (reference sequence). This CDR3 has 14 amino acids. CDR3 bases: TGTGCCAGCAGCCCGCGGGACAGCTCCTACGAGCAGTACTTC. Translation gives CASSPRDSSYEQYF.

The chain has TRBV25-1 and TRBJ2-5; D uncertain. The V gene's germline CDR1 is MGHDK and CDR2 SYGVNS. Deletions cut 4 bases from V and 1 base from J, with 13 bases between. The CDR3 extends over 15 amino acids. CDR3 protein: CASSASWSSQETQYF. CDR3 nucleotides: TGTGCCAGCAGTGCTAGTTGGAGTAGCCAAGAGACCCAGTACTTC.

V gene TRBV19 combines with J gene TRBJ1-5; D is possibly TRBD1 (6 bases). CDR1 and CDR2 from the germline V gene are LNHDA and SQIVND (reference sequence). Deletions cut 3 bases from V and 7 bases from J, with 22 bases between. The CDR3 is 17 residues long. CDR3 nucleotides: TGTGCCAGTAGTATGATTCTTCGGGACAAGAGGACGCAGCCCCAGCATTTT. Translation gives CASSMILRDKRTQPQHF.

V usage is TRBV13 and J usage is TRBJ2-5; 9 positions agree with TRBD2. Trimming at V came to 2 bases and at J to 5 bases, leaving 12 bases not matched to a gene. The germline V gene encodes CDR1 PRHDT and CDR2 FYEKMQ (reference sequence). This CDR3 comprises 17 residues. The CDR3 nucleotides read TGTGCCAGCAGCTTATGGGAGGGGCGGGGGGGTGACGAGACCCAGTACTTC. Protein: CASSLWEGRGGDETQYF.

The J gene is TRBJ2-7, the V gene TRBV2; TRBD2 matches at 8 bases. V trimming: 10 bases; J trimming: 2 bases; junction bases outside the gene matches: 10. Looked up from germline, CDR1 is SNHLY and CDR2 is FYNNEI. The CDR3 is made up of 14 amino acids. This CDR3 is CANRGGGSPYEQYF. The CDR3 bases are TGTGCCAACCGGGGGGGCGGGAGCCCCTACGAGCAGTACTTC.

This rearrangement joins TRBV19 to TRBJ1-5; D may be TRBD1 (5 bases). The CDR3 loop spans 16 amino acids. The germline gives CDR1 LNHDA, CDR2 SQIVND (reference sequence). The V end lost 6 bases, the J end lost 1 base, and 16 bases lay between the germline ends. The CDR3 is CASSPRGAGSNQPQHF. As DNA, the CDR3 is TGTGCCAGTAGCCCCCGGGGCGCGGGGAGCAATCAGCCCCAGCATTTT.

Remarks on this clone: This specimen includes other DNA sequences encoding the same CDR3. This chain uses TRBV20-1 with TRBJ2-7; no reliable D call. The CDR3 runs to 11 residues. The germline CDR1 and CDR2 sequences are DFQATT and SNEGSKA (reference sequence). Trimming cost V 0 bases and J 3 bases, with 3 bases left between them. The chain's CDR3 is CSARDSYEQYF. CDR3 nucleotide sequence: TGCAGTGCTAGAGACAGCTACGAGCAGTACTTC.

This chain joins TRBV29-1 and TRBJ2-3, with 15 positions matching TRBD2. The ends lost 6 bases at V and 2 bases at J; junction bases unmatched: 9. CDR3 length equals 17 residues. Germline assignment: CDR1 SQVTM and CDR2 ANQGSEA. The CDR3 coding sequence is TGCAGCGTCGACGGGACTAGCGGGGGGCTGATCACAGATACGCAGTATTTT. Translating gives CSVDGTSGGLITDTQYF.

The rearrangement joins TRBV4-2 to TRBJ1-1, with D maybe TRBD1 (6 bases). Germline values: CDR1 LGHNA, CDR2 YNFKEQ. This CDR3 has 14 amino acids. With 4 bases removed from V and 1 base from J, the gap between germline ends came to 10 bases. The CDR3 loop reads CASSPQTGNTEAFF. CDR3 in DNA: TGTGCCAGCAGCCCCCAGACAGGGAACACTGAAGCTTTCTTT.

The chain joins TRBV7-2 to TRBJ2-4, with a weak D call TRBD1 (6 bases). This CDR3 region has 17 residues. The germline V and J ends were trimmed by 6 bases and 7 bases, with 25 bases remaining between them. CDR1 and CDR2 from the germline V gene are SGHTA and FQGNSA. The CDR3 loop is CASRKIPGAEPGNIQYF. The CDR3 nucleotides read TGTGCCAGCAGGAAAATACCAGGGGCCGAGCCGGGGAACATTCAGTACTTC.

This clone was seen a single time. The chain uses TRBV5-1 and TRBJ1-1, with TRBD1 identical over 10 bases. With 4 bases clipped from V and 6 bases from J, the junction kept 6 bases outside the gene matches. There are 14 residues in the CDR3. CDR1 and CDR2 (germline): SGHRS, YFSETQ. The CDR3 DNA is TGCGCCAGCAGCCTCCGGGACAGGGGAGCTGAAGCTTTCTTT. Translating it yields CASSLRDRGAEAFF.

The rearrangement uses TRBV19 and TRBJ1-5; D not resolved. Germline assignment: CDR1 LNHDA and CDR2 SQIVND (reference sequence). Trimming took 3 bases from V and 0 from J, leaving 12 bases between them. This CDR3 is built from 16 residues. DNA for the CDR3: TGTGCCAGTAGTATTCCTAGTCTGGGTAGCAATCAGCCCCAGCATTTT. Its protein is CASSIPSLGSNQPQHF.

V and J are TRBV21-1 and TRBJ2-1; the table calls TRBD2, which could not be checked here. TRBV21-1 is designated a pseudogene. The CDR3 has 20 amino acids. The CDR3 DNA reads TGTGCCAGCAGCAAAGAGCCTGGTCTTAAACTAGCGGGGAAGTACAATGAGCAGTTCTTC. Translating gives CASSKEPGLKLAGKYNEQFF.

The rearrangement links TRBV28 to TRBJ1-2, with TRBD1 matching over 7 bases. Germline trimming cut 6 bases from V and 6 bases from J; bases unmatched to any gene: 7. There are 13 residues in the CDR3. Germline V gene data show CDR1 as MDHEN and CDR2 as SYDVKM. The CDR3 DNA reads as TGTGCCAGCAGGGCCATAGACAGGGATGGCTACACCTTC. Its translation: CASRAIDRDGYTF.